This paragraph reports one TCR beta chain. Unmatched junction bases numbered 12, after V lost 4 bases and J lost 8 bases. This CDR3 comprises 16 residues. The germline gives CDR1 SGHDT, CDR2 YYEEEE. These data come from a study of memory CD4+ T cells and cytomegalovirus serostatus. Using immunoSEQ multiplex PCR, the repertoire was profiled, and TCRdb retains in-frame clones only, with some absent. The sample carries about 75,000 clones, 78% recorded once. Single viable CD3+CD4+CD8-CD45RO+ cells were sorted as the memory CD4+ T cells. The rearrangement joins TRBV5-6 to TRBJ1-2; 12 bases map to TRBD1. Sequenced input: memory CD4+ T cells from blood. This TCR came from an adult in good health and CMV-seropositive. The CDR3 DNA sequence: TGTGCCAGCAGCCCATTGGGACAGGGGGCGACGGGGGGCTACACCTTC. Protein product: CASSPLGQGATGGYTF.